A selection of T cell receptor beta chains follows, all from one sample in a study of identical twins. TCRdb re-called the 5' RACE reads with MiXCR, one entry per CDR3 protein. The table records 350,000 to 450,000 distinct CDR3 sequences, about 18% of them present only once. The sample was naive T cells sorted from blood. The receptors shown here come from a man aged 50-59 years in good health. CDR3s include the opening cysteine and the closing phenylalanine or tryptophan. Each record gives: clone size, J gene, V gene, D gene, CDR3 DNA, CDR3 protein. The D gene is left open where the match is weak. The size field is filled for only some rows; it gives once, few, many or a size class.

many	TRBJ1-5	TRBV20-1	-	TGCAGTGCGAAGAGATCGGAGAATCAGCCCCAGCATTTT	CSAKRSENQPQHF
-	TRBJ2-1	TRBV20-1	-	TGCAGTGCTAGACCGGCCGTAGACAATGAGCAGTTCTTC	CSARPAVDNEQFF
many	TRBJ2-4	TRBV29-1	-	TGCAGCGTTGAAGCAGAAGCCAAAAACATTCAGTACTTC	CSVEAEAKNIQYF
-	TRBJ2-1	TRBV28	TRBD1	TGTGCCAGCAGTAGCCGGGACAGGGTTGCCAATGAGCAGTTCTTC	CASSSRDRVANEQFF
-	TRBJ2-5	TRBV5-1	-	TGCGCCAGCAGCCTACTAGTCGAGAAAGAGACCCAGTACTTC	CASSLLVEKETQYF
many	TRBJ2-1	TRBV6-5	-	TGTGCCAGCAGTTACACCAAATACAATGAGCAGTTCTTC	CASSYTKYNEQFF
-	TRBJ2-1	TRBV6-5	-	TGTGCCAGCAGTTACTCCAACGGAAGAGAGCAGTTCTTC	CASSYSNGREQFF
-	TRBJ2-1	TRBV7-2	-	TGTGCCAGCAGCGCGTCCGTCGAAGCGAGATATGAGCAGTTCTTC	CASSASVEARYEQFF
-	TRBJ2-7	TRBV2	TRBD1	TGTGCCAGCACTGGGACAGCAGCGACCTACGAGCAGTACTTC	CASTGTAATYEQYF
few	TRBJ2-1	TRBV13	-	TGTGCCAGCAGCTTAGTCGGGCAAAGTGAGCAGTTCTTC	CASSLVGQSEQFF
-	TRBJ2-1	TRBV28	TRBD1	TGTGCCAGCAGTTTTCATTGGGGGGATCACAATTCGGACAGGGAAAAGGGGTACAATGAGCAGTTCTTC	CASSFHWGDHNSDREKGYNEQFF
-	TRBJ1-1	TRBV21-1	-	TGTGCCAGCAGCAAAGTGGGCTCGAACACTGAAGCTTTCTTT	CASSKVGSNTEAFF
-	TRBJ1-5	TRBV20-1	-	TGCAGTGCTACCCAGGCCCGCACCAATCAGCCCCAGCATTTT	CSATQARTNQPQHF
few	TRBJ2-7	TRBV12-3/TRBV12-4	-	TGTGCCTCGGGGTATAGTACCTACGAGCAGTACTTC	CASGYSTYEQYF
many	TRBJ2-1	TRBV5-1	TRBD2	TGCGCCAGCAGCTTGGCGGTGGCGGGAGGGCCCTACAATGAGCAGTTCTTC	CASSLAVAGGPYNEQFF
-	TRBJ2-5	TRBV2	TRBD1	TGTGCCAGCTACAAAGGACAGGGGGCTGGAGAGACCCAGTACTTC	CASYKGQGAGETQYF
-	TRBJ1-1	TRBV12-3/TRBV12-4	-	TGTGCCAGCAGGGGAACTTTGAACACTGAAGCTTTCTTT	CASRGTLNTEAFF
few	TRBJ2-3	TRBV28	-	TGTGCCAGCAGGGCGACTAGCACAGATACGCAGTATTTT	CASRATSTDTQYF
many	TRBJ1-5	TRBV6-2/TRBV6-3	TRBD1	TGTGCCAGCAGTTCTCCGGGACAGGGTAGCAATCAGCCCCAGCATTTT	CASSSPGQGSNQPQHF
-	TRBJ2-7	TRBV6-2/TRBV6-3	-	TGTGCCAGCAGTTACGGCCGGAGCTCCTACGAGCAGTACTTC	CASSYGRSSYEQYF
-	TRBJ1-5	TRBV12-3/TRBV12-4	-	TGTGCCAGCAGTGGGGCGGGGGGCGTTCGAAGTAGCAATCAGCCCCAGCATTTT	CASSGAGGVRSSNQPQHF
-	TRBJ2-7	TRBV27	TRBD1	TGTGCCAGCAGTGACGGGACAGAGGCCTACGAGCAGTACTTC	CASSDGTEAYEQYF
many	TRBJ2-7	TRBV27	-	TGTGCCAGCAGTTCGGGACGGGGGTACGAGCAGTACTTC	CASSSGRGYEQYF
-	TRBJ2-5	TRBV12-5	-	TGTGCTAGTGGTTTGGTAATTGGCGGGAACCACCAAGAGACCCAGTACTTC	CASGLVIGGNHQETQYF
many	TRBJ1-5	TRBV20-1	TRBD1	TGCAGTGCCTTTACAGGGGGCCAGCCCCAGCATTTT	CSAFTGGQPQHF
-	TRBJ1-1	TRBV15	-	TGTGCCACCAGCAGACACAGGGTGCCGGAGAACACTGAAGCTTTCTTT	CATSRHRVPENTEAFF
-	TRBJ1-5	TRBV20-1	-	TGCAGTGCTAGAGCCCCCGGCAATCAGCCCCAGCATTTT	CSARAPGNQPQHF
-	TRBJ2-7	TRBV6-1	-	TGTGCCAGCGGGGTGAGAGACGAATCCTACGAGCAGTACTTC	CASGVRDESYEQYF
few	TRBJ2-1	TRBV20-1	-	TGCAGTGCTAAAGATTGGGCTTCCTACAATGAGCAGTTCTTC	CSAKDWASYNEQFF
-	TRBJ2-1	TRBV20-1	TRBD2	TGCAGAGATGGGCTAGCGGGAACCTACAATGAGCAGTTCTTC	CRDGLAGTYNEQFF
-	TRBJ1-1	TRBV6-1	TRBD1	TGTGCCAGCATACCCGGGACAGGGGCCCGTATTGCTTTCTTT	CASIPGTGARIAFF
few	TRBJ2-7	TRBV12-3/TRBV12-4	TRBD1	TGTGCCAGCAGTCCAAGGCAGGGGGCCGAGGACGAGCAGTACTTC	CASSPRQGAEDEQYF
few	TRBJ2-7	TRBV20-1	-	TGCAGTGCTCCCTATAGCGGCTCCTACGAGCAGTACTTC	CSAPYSGSYEQYF
once	TRBJ1-2	TRBV18	TRBD1	TGTGCCAGCTCACCAAATGGACAGGGTGCGGGCTACACCTTC	CASSPNGQGAGYTF
few	TRBJ1-2	TRBV6-5	-	TGTGCCAGCAGTTACTCGTACAGGAACTATGGCTACACCTTC	CASSYSYRNYGYTF
-	TRBJ2-2	TRBV28	-	TGTGCCAGCAGTGTCCCCGGACAGTACACCGGGGAGCTGTTTTTT	CASSVPGQYTGELFF
few	TRBJ2-7	TRBV20-1	-	TGCAGTGCTAGAGATCCCGGATCCTCCTACGAGCAGTACTTC	CSARDPGSSYEQYF
-	TRBJ1-1	TRBV6-5	-	TGTGCCAGCAGTTACTTGGGGGCCACTGAAGCTTTCTTT	CASSYLGATEAFF
-	TRBJ2-5	TRBV7-8	-	TGTGCCAGCAGCTTAGCGCGGGTAGGGGAGACCCAGTACTTC	CASSLARVGETQYF
-	TRBJ2-7	TRBV5-6	TRBD1	TGTGCCAGCAGCATGGTCTGGCGACAGGGGGGTTCCTACGAGCAGTACTTC	CASSMVWRQGGSYEQYF
few	TRBJ2-3	TRBV24-1	TRBD2	TGTGCCACCAGTGATCCCCCCGGTAGAAGCGGGGGGACCTTGAATACGCAGTATTTT	CATSDPPGRSGGTLNTQYF
few	TRBJ2-7	TRBV7-9	-	TGTGCCAGCAGCTTGACAGGAACTAGGGGATACGAGCAGTACTTC	CASSLTGTRGYEQYF
-	TRBJ2-7	TRBV6-1	TRBD1	TGTGCCAGCAGACCGGGACAGGGGGGTGAGCAGTACTTC	CASRPGQGGEQYF
-	TRBJ1-4	TRBV4-1	-	TGCGCCAGCAGGGCAGGGTTGGAAAAACTGTTTTTT	CASRAGLEKLFF
few	TRBJ1-1	TRBV4-1	-	TGCGCCAGCAGCCAAGATCGGGACCCGGGAGAAGCTTTCTTT	CASSQDRDPGEAFF
-	TRBJ2-2	TRBV25-1	-	TGTGCCACCCACCAATCGGCGACCGGGGAGCTGTTTTTT	CATHQSATGELFF
few	TRBJ1-6	TRBV4-3	TRBD1	TGCGCCAGCAGCCAATCACAGGGGGCAAATTCACCCCTCCACTTT	CASSQSQGANSPLHF
many	TRBJ2-2	TRBV12-3/TRBV12-4	-	TGTGCCAGCAGTCCCTTCCGAAAAACCGGGGAGCTGTTTTTT	CASSPFRKTGELFF
-	TRBJ1-2	TRBV10-3	-	TGTGCCTCTCTAGGGGGAAACAGGGAGTTCTATGGCTACACCTTC	CASLGGNREFYGYTF
-	TRBJ2-6	TRBV27	TRBD1	TGTGCCAGCCGCCAGGGGGCGTACTCTGGGGCCAACGTCCTGACTTTC	CASRQGAYSGANVLTF
few	TRBJ1-3	TRBV6-1	TRBD1	TGTGCCAGCAGTCGAACAGGGGGCGCAGACACCATATATTTT	CASSRTGGADTIYF
many	TRBJ2-5	TRBV12-3/TRBV12-4	TRBD2	TGTGCCAGCAGTTTAGCGGCCCGGGGGGGCCGGCAGACCCAGTACTTC	CASSLAARGGRQTQYF
few	TRBJ1-2	TRBV29-1	-	TGCAGCGCTGGGGACCCCCAGGGCTATGGCTACACCTTC	CSAGDPQGYGYTF
-	TRBJ1-5	TRBV7-6	-	TGTGCCAGCAGCCCGATGGGTGGGCCCCTTAGCAATCAGCCCCAGCATTTT	CASSPMGGPLSNQPQHF
-	TRBJ2-5	TRBV14	TRBD1	TGTGCCAGCAGCCAAGATACAGGGGGAAAGACCCAGTACTTC	CASSQDTGGKTQYF